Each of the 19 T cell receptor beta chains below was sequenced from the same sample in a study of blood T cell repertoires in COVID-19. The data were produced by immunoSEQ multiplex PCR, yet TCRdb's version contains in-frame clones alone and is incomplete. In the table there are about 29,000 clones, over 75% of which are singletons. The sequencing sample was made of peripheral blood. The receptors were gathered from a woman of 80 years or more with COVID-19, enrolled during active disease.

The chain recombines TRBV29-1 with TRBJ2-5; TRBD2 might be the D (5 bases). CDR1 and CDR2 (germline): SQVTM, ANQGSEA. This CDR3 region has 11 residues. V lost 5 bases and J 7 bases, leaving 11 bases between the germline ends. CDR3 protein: CSVTNGVTQYF. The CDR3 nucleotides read TGCAGCGTTACAAACGGGGTGACCCAGTACTTC. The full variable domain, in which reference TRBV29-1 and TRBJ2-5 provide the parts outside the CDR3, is SAVISQKPSRDICQRGTSLTIQCQVDSQVTMMFWYRQQPGQSLTLIATANQGSEATYESGFVIDKFPISRPNLTFSTLTVSNMSPEDSSIYLCSVTNGVTQYFGPGTRLLVL.

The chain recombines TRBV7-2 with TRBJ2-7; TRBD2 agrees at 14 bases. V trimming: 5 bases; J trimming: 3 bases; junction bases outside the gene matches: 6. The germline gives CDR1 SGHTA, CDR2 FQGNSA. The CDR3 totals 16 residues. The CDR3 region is CASSTVGLAGGYEQYF. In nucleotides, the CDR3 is TGTGCCAGCAGCACAGTCGGACTAGCGGGGGGCTACGAGCAGTACTTC.

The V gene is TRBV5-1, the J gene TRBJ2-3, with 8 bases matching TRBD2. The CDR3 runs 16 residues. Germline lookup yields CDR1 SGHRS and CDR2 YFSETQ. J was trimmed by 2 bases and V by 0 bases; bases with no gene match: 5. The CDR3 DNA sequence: TGCGCCAGCAGCTTGGATTTAGCGGGGTCCACAGATACGCAGTATTTT. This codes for CASSLDLAGSTDTQYF.

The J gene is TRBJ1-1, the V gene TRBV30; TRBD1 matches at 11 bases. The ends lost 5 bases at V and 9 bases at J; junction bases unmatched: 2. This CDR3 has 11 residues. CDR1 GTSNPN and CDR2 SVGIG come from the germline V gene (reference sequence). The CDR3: CAWGQGAKAFF. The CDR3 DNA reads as TGTGCCTGGGGACAGGGGGCCAAAGCTTTCTTT.

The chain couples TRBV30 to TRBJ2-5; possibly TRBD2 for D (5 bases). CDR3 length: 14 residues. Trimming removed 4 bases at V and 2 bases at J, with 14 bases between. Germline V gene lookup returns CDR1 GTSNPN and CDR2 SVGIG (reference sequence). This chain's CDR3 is CAWTRFRGQETQYF. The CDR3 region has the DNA TGTGCCTGGACCCGCTTTAGAGGGCAAGAGACCCAGTACTTC.

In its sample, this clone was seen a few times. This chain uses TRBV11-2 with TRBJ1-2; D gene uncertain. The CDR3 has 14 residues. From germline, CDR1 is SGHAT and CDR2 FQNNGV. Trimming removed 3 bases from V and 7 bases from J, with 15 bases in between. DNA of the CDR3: TGTGCCAGCAGCTTGACCGGCGGGAAAGGTGGCTACACCTTC. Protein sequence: CASSLTGGKGGYTF.

CDR3 protein: CASSNWGTSGEQFF. The CDR3 region has the DNA TGTGCCAGTAGTAATTGGGGGACTAGCGGGGAGCAGTTCTTC. The V gene is TRBV19, the J gene TRBJ2-1; 12 bases match TRBD2. Germline V gene lookup returns CDR1 LNHDA and CDR2 SQIVND (reference sequence). The CDR3 consists of 14 residues. With 4 bases clipped from V and 10 bases from J, the junction kept 5 bases outside the gene matches. Filled out from reference TRBV19 and TRBJ2-1, the complete variable domain reads DGGITQSPKYLFRKEGQNVTLSCEQNLNHDAMYWYRQDPGQGLRLIYYSQIVNDFQKGDIAEGYSVSREKKESFPLTVTSAQKNPTAFYLCASSNWGTSGEQFFGPGTRLTVL.

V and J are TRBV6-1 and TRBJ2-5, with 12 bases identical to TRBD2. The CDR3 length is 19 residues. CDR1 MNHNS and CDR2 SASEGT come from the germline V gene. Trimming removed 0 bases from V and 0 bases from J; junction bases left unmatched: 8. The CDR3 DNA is TGTGCCAGCAGTGAAGCTCCTCCTAGCGGGGGGGGATACCAAGAGACCCAGTACTTC. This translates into CASSEAPPSGGGYQETQYF.

This chain's CDR3 is CASSLLGSSASNEKLFF. The DNA for the CDR3 is TGTGCCAGCAGCTTGCTAGGGAGCTCCGCCTCTAATGAAAAACTGTTTTTT. This chain connects TRBV11-2 to TRBJ1-4; D gene ambiguous. Germline CDR1 SGHAT, CDR2 FQNNGV. The CDR3 runs 17 residues. The V gene lost 3 bases and the J gene lost 3 bases, with 17 bases spanning the gap. The full variable domain, its missing parts supplied by reference TRBV11-2 and TRBJ1-4, is EAGVAQSPRYKIIEKRQSVAFWCNPISGHATLYWYQQILGQGPKLLIQFQNNGVVDDSQLPKDRFSAERLKGVDSTLKIQPAKLEDSAVYLCASSLLGSSASNEKLFFGSGTQLSVL.

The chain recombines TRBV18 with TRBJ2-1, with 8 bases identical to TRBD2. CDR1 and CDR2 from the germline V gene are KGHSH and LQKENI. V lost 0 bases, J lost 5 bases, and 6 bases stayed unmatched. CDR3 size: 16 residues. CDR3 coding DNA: TGTGCCAGCTCACCACCCACGGGCGGGGGGCACAATGAGCAGTTCTTC. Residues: CASSPPTGGGHNEQFF.

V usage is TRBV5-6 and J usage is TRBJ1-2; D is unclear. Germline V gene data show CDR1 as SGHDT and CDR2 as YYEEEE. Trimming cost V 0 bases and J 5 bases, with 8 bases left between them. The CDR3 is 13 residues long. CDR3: CASSLVAGYGYTF. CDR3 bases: TGTGCCAGCAGCTTGGTTGCGGGGTATGGCTACACCTTC. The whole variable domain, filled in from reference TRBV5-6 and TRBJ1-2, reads DAGVTQSPTHLIKTRGQQVTLRCSPKSGHDTVSWYQQALGQGPQFIFQYYEEEERQRGNFPDRFSGHQFPNYSSELNVNALLLGDSALYLCASSLVAGYGYTFGSGTRLTVV.

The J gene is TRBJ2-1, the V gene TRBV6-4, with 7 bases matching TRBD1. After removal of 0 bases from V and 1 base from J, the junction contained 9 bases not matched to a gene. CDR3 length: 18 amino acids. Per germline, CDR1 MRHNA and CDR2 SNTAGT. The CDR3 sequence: CASSDSNRGPGSYNEQFF. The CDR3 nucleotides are TGTGCCAGCAGTGACTCCAACAGGGGTCCAGGGTCCTACAATGAGCAGTTCTTC.

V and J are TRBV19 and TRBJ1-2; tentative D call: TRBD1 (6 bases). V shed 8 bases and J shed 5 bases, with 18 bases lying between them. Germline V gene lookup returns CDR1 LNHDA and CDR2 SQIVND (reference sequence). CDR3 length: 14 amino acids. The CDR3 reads CASHSGQKQYGYTF. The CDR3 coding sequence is TGTGCCAGTCACAGCGGACAGAAGCAATATGGCTACACCTTC.

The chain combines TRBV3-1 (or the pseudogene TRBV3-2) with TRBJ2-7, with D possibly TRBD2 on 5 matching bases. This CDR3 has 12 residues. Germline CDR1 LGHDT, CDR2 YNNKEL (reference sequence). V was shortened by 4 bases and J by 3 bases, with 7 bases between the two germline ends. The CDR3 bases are TGTGCCAGCAGCCCTCGGGGCTACGAGCAGTACTTC. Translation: CASSPRGYEQYF.

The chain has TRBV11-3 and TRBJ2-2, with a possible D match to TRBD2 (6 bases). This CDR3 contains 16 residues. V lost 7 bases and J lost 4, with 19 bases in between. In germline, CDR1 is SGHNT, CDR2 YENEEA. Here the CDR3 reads CASTRNGEVGTGELFF. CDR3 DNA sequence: TGTGCCAGCACCAGAAATGGGGAGGTCGGCACCGGGGAGCTGTTTTTT.

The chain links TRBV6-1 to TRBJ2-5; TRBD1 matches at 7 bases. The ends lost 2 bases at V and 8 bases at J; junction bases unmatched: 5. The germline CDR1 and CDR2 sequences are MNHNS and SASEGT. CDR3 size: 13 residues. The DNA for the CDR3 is TGTGCCAGCAGTGAAAGGACAGGATCTACCCAGTACTTC. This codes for CASSERTGSTQYF.

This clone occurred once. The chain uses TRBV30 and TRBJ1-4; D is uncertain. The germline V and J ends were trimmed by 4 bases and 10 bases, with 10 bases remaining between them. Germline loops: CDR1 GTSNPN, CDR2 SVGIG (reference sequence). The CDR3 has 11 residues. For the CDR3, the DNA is TGTGCCTGGACCGGTAGCGGAAAACTGTTTTTT. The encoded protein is CAWTGSGKLFF.

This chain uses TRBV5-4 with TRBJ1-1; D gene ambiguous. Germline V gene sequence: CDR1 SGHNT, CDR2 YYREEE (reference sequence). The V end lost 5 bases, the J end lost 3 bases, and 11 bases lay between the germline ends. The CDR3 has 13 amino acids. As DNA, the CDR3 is TGTGCCAGCAGATTTAACCGAGACACTGAAGCTTTCTTT. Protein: CASRFNRDTEAFF.

The chain's CDR3 is CASSRDQGTALGNSPLHF. The CDR3 coding sequence is TGTGCCAGCAGTCGGGACCAAGGGACAGCCCTTGGGAATTCACCCCTCCACTTT. The chain combines TRBV2 with TRBJ1-6, with 7 nucleotides matching TRBD1. The germline V gene has CDR1 SNHLY and CDR2 FYNNEI. After removal of 5 bases from V and 7 bases from J, the junction contained 17 bases not matched to a gene. This CDR3 has 18 residues.